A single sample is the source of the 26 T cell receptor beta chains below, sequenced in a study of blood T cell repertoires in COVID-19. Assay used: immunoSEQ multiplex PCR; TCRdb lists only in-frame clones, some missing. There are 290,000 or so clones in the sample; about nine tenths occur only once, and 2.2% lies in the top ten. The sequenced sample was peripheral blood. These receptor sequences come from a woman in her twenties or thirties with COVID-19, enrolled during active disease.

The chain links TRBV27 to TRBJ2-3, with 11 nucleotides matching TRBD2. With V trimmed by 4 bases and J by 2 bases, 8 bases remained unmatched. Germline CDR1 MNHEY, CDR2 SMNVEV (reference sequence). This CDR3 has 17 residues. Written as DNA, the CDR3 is TGTGCCAGCAGTTCGAGGACTAGCGGGTGGATCACAGATACGCAGTATTTT. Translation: CASSSRTSGWITDTQYF.

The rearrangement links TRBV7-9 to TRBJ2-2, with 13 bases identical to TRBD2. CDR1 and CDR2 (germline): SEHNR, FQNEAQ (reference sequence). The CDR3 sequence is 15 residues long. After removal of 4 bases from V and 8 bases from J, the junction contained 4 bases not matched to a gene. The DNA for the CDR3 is TGTGCCAGCAGCTCCGGGACTAGCGGGAATGGGGAGCTGTTTTTT. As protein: CASSSGTSGNGELFF.

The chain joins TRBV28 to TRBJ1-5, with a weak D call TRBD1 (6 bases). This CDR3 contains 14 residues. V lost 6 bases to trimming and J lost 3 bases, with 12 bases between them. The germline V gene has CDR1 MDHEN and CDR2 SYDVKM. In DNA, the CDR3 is TGTGCCAGCAGAGAACAGGGTACCAATCAGCCCCAGCATTTT. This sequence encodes CASREQGTNQPQHF.

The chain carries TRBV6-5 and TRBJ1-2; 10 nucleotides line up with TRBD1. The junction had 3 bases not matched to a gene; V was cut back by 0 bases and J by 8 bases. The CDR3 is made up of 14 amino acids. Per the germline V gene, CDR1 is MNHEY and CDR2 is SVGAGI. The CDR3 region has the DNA TGTGCCAGCAGTTACTCGGGACAGGGGAGCGGCTACACCTTC. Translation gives CASSYSGQGSGYTF.

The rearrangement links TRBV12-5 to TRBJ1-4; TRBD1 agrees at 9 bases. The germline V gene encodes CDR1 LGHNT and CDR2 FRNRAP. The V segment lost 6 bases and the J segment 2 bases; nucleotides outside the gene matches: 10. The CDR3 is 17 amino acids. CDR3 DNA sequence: TGTGCTAGTGGGTATACAGGGGGCGGACGCACTAATGAAAAACTGTTTTTT. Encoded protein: CASGYTGGGRTNEKLFF.

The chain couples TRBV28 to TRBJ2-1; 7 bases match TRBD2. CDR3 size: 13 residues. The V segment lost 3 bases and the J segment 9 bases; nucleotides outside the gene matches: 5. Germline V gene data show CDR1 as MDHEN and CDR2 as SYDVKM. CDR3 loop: CASSLVGRGEQFF. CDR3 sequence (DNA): TGTGCCAGCAGTTTGGTAGGGAGGGGTGAGCAGTTCTTC.

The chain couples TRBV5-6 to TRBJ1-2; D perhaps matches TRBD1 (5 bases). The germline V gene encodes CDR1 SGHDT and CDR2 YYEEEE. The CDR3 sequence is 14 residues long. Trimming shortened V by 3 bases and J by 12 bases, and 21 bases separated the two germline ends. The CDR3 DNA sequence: TGTGCCAGCAGCTACAGGATTTTCTCGGATTCGGACACCTTC. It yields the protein CASSYRIFSDSDTF.

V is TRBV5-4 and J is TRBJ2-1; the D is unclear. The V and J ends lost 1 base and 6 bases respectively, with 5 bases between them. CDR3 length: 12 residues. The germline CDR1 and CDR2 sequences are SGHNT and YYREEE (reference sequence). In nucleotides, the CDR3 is TGTGCCAGCAGCTTGTTAGCCAATGAGCAGTTCTTC. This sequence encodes CASSLLANEQFF.

This CDR3 reads CASSQPRTGWTNEKLFF. The CDR3 nucleotides read TGTGCCAGCAGCCAACCTAGGACAGGGTGGACTAATGAAAAACTGTTTTTT. The chain combines TRBV4-2 with TRBJ1-4; 8 bases agree with TRBD1. V lost 2 bases and J lost 2; bases outside the gene matches: 7. The CDR3 loop spans 17 amino acids. The germline CDR1 and CDR2 sequences are LGHNA and YNFKEQ.

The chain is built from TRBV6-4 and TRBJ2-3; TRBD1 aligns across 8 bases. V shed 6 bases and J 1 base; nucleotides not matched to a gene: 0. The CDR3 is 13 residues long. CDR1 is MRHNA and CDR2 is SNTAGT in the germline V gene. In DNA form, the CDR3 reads TGTGCCAGCAGGGGACAGGGCACAGATACGCAGTATTTT. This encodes CASRGQGTDTQYF.

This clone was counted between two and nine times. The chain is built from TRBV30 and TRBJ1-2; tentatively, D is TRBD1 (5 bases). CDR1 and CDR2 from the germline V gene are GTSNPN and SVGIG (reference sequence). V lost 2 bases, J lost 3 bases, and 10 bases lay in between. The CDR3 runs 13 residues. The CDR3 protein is CAWSRTGHYGYTF. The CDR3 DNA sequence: TGTGCCTGGAGTCGAACAGGCCACTATGGCTACACCTTC.

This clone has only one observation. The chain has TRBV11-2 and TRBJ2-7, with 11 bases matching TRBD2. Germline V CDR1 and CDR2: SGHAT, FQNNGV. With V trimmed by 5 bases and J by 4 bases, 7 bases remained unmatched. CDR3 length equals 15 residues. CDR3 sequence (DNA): TGTGCCAGCAGCCAGCCGGGACTAGCGGATTACGAGCAGTACTTC. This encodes CASSQPGLADYEQYF.

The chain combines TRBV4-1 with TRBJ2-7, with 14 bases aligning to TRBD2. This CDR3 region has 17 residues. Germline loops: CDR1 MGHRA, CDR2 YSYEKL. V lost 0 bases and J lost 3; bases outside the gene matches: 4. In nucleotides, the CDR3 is TGCGCCAGCAGCCAAGAGGGGGGACTAGCGGGAGACTACGAGCAGTACTTC. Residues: CASSQEGGLAGDYEQYF.

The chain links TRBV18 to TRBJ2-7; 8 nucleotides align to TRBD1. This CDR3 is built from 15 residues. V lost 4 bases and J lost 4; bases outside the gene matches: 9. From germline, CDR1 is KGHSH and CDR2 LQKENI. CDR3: CASSLSGTGEYEQYF. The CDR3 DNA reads TGTGCCAGCTCACTTTCCGGGACAGGAGAATACGAGCAGTACTTC.

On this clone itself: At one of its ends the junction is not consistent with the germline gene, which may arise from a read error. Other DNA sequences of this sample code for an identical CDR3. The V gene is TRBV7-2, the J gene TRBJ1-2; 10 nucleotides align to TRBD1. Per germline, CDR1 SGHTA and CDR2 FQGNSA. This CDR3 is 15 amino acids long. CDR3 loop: CASSLAMTGGGGYTF. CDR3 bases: TGCGCCAGCAGCTTAGCGATGACAGGGGGCGGTGGCTACACCTTC.

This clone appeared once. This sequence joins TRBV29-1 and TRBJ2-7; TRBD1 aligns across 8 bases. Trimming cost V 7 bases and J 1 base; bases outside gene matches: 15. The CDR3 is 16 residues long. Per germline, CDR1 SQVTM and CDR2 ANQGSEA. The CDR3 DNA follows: TGCAGCGCCGGAACAGGGGGGTCCACGAGGTCCTACGAGCAGTACTTC. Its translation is CSAGTGGSTRSYEQYF.

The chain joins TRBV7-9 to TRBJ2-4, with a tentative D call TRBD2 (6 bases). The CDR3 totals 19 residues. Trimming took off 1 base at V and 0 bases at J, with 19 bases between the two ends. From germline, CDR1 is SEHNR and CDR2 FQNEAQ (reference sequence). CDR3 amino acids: CASSLEGGTYKRAKNIQYF. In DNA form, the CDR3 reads TGTGCCAGCAGCTTAGAAGGAGGGACCTACAAAAGAGCCAAAAACATTCAGTACTTC. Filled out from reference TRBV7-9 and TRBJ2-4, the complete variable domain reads DTGVSQNPRHKITKRGQNVTFRCDPISEHNRLYWYRQTLGQGPEFLTYFQNEAQLEKSRLLSDRFSAERPKGSFSTLEIQRTEQGDSAMYLCASSLEGGTYKRAKNIQYFGAGTRLSVL.

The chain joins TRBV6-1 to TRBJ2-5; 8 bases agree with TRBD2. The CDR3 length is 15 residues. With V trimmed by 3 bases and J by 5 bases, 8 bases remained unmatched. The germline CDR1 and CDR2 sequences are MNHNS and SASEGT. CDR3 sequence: CASSDAGGRSETQYF. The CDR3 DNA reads TGTGCCAGCAGTGATGCTGGCGGGAGGTCGGAGACCCAGTACTTC.

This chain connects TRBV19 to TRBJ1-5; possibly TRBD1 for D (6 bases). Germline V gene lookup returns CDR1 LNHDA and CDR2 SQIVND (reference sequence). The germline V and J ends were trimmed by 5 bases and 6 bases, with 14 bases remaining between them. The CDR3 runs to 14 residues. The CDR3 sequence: CASSVRGGRQPQHF. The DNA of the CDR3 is TGTGCCAGTAGTGTTAGGGGGGGACGTCAGCCCCAGCATTTT.

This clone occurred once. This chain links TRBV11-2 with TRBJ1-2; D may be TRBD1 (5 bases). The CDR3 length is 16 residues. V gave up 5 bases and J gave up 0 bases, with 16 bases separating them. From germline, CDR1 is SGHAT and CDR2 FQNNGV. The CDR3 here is CASSHSAQGSNYGYTF. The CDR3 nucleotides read TGTGCCAGCAGCCACTCAGCCCAGGGTTCTAACTATGGCTACACCTTC.

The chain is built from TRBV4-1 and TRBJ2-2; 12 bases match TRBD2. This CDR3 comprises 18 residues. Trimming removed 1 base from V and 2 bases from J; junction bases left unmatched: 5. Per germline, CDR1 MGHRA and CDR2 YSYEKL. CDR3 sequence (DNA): TGCGCCAGCAGCCAAGGCCTAGCGGGAGGGTATAACACCGGGGAGCTGTTTTTT. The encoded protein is CASSQGLAGGYNTGELFF.

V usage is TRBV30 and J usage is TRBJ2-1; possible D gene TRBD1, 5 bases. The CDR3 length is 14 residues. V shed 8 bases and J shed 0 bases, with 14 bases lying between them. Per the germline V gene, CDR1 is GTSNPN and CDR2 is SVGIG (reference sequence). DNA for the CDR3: TGTGCCCTGGGGCTTCCGAGCTCCTACAATGAGCAGTTCTTC. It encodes CALGLPSSYNEQFF.

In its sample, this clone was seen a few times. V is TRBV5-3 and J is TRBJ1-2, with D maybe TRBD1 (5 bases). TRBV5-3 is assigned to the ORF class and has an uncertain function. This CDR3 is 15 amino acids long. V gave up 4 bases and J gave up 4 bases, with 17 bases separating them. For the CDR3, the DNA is TGTGCCAGAAGCGGGAAAAAGGGACTAGGCTATGGCTACACCTTC. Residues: CARSGKKGLGYGYTF.

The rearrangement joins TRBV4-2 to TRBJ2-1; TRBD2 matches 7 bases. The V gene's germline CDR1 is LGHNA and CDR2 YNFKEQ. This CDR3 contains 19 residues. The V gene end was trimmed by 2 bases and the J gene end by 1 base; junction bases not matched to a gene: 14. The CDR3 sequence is CASSQPRGEGGQSYNEQFF. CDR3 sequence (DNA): TGTGCCAGCAGCCAACCCCGGGGGGAGGGAGGGCAGTCCTACAATGAGCAGTTCTTC.

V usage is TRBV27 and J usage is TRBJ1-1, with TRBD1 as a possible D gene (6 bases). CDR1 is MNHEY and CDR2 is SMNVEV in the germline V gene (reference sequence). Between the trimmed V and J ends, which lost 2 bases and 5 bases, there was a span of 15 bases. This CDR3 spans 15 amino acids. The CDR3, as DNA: TGTGCCAGCAGTTTAATCGGGGGGCGGGTGACTGAAGCTTTCTTT. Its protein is CASSLIGGRVTEAFF.

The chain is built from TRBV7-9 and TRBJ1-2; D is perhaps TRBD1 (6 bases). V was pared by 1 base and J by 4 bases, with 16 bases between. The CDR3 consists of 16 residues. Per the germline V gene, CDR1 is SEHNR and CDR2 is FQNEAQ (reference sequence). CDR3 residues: CASSLGPGGAGYGYTF. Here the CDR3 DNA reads TGTGCCAGCAGCTTAGGCCCGGGGGGCGCGGGCTATGGCTACACCTTC.